This section outlines one TCR beta chain sequence together with its context. Its matching antigen is unknown. This sample is drawn from a study of T cell repertoires in cytomegalovirus infection. Study-wide background: It can be stated that public TCR beta signatures indicated CMV infection as well as a matching HLA type. Study outcomes and limitations: Frequencies of public TCR beta families were cumulated, and this identified carriers of CMV plus the relevant HLA.

Via MiXCR, TCRdb re-called the reads, giving one row per CDR3 protein. Altogether 350,000 to 550,000 distinct CDR3 sequences are present, about 33% being singletons, with the ten largest covering roughly 13%. Sequenced material: PBMCs. This TCR was sampled from a human donor in good health (CMV status not recorded). Some clones in this sample may be carry-over from other donors' samples.

The CDR3 bases are TGTGCCAGCAGCGGTACAGGGGGTAGGGGCACCGGGGAGCTGTTTTTT. Protein: CASSGTGGRGTGELFF. The V and J genes are TRBV5-6 and TRBJ2-2, with 8 positions matching TRBD1. Per the germline V gene, CDR1 is SGHDT and CDR2 is YYEEEE. Trimming took 4 bases from V and 4 from J; bases not matched to a gene: 9. The length of the CDR3 is 16 residues.